A selection of T cell receptor beta chains follows, all from one sample in a study of blood T cell repertoires in COVID-19. Data came from immunoSEQ multiplex PCR; TCRdb stores just in-frame clones and leaves some out. The sample records 150,000 to 190,000 clones, approximately 91% being singletons. The material sequenced was peripheral blood. Receptor source: a woman in her seventies with acute or convalescent COVID-19. CDR3s include the opening cysteine and the closing phenylalanine or tryptophan. The D gene is left open where the match is weak. The size field is filled for only some rows; it gives once, few, many or a size class.

-	TRBV4-3	-	TRBJ1-2	TGCGCCAGCAGCCAAGATCGTAATCTGGGGGCATACTATGGCTACACCTTC	CASSQDRNLGAYYGYTF
once	TRBV5-1	TRBD1	TRBJ1-4	TGCGCCAGCAGCCCAAACCTCAGGGGGAAAGGGGAAAAACTGTTTTTT	CASSPNLRGKGEKLFF
-	TRBV29-1	TRBD1	TRBJ1-1	TGCAGCGCAGATCGGACAGGGGCAGGGGCTGAAGCTTTCTTT	CSADRTGAGAEAFF
once	TRBV6-5	TRBD1	TRBJ1-5	TGTGCCAGCAGTATTGGACAGGGAGGCAATCAGCCCCAGCATTTT	CASSIGQGGNQPQHF
-	TRBV14	TRBD1	TRBJ1-6	TGTGCCAGCAGCCCCGGGACAGTTTTTAGCTCCTATAATTCACCCCTCCACTTT	CASSPGTVFSSYNSPLHF
-	TRBV6-2/TRBV6-3	-	TRBJ2-7	TGTGCCAGCAGTTCGAGCCCAGGTCGCTACGAGCAGTACTTC	CASSSSPGRYEQYF
-	TRBV4-2	-	TRBJ1-5	TGTGCCAGCAGCCAAGAAAGAGCCTCACCGTCCCCCCAGCATTTT	CASSQERASPSPQHF
-	TRBV4-2	-	TRBJ1-5	TGTGCCAGCAGCCAAGACAGGAGGAGCAATCAGCCCCAGCATTTT	CASSQDRRSNQPQHF
-	TRBV14	-	TRBJ1-4	TGTGCCAGCAGCCAACGCCGGGGGGCTAATGAAAAACTGTTTTTT	CASSQRRGANEKLFF
-	TRBV5-1	-	TRBJ2-1	TGCGCCAGCTTCCCCGGGTGGGGCGTAGGGTCCAATGAGCAGTTCTTC	CASFPGWGVGSNEQFF
-	TRBV19	-	TRBJ1-5	TGTGCCAGTAGTATCCGGGGGGCTTATAGCAATCAGCCCCAGCATTTT	CASSIRGAYSNQPQHF
-	TRBV2	-	TRBJ1-2	TGTGCCAGCAGTGAATCCGAGCTCTATAACTATGGCTACACCTTC	CASSESELYNYGYTF
-	TRBV15	-	TRBJ1-2	TGTGCCACCAGCAGAGACAGGGGCGACAAGGGCTACACCTTC	CATSRDRGDKGYTF
-	TRBV7-2	-	TRBJ1-4	TGTGCCAGCAGTCTTTTTTCGACAGGAGTGACAACTAATGAAAAACTGTTTTTT	CASSLFSTGVTTNEKLFF
-	TRBV24-1	-	TRBJ2-2	TGTGCCACCAGTGATTTTCTCTATGCGTCGGGCACCGGGGAGCTGTTTTTT	CATSDFLYASGTGELFF
-	TRBV7-2	-	TRBJ2-7	TGTGCCAGCAGCTTAGGCCAGGGCAGGTCCTACGAGCAGTACTTC	CASSLGQGRSYEQYF
-	TRBV9	TRBD1	TRBJ1-5	TGTGCCAGCAGCGAAGGGGGACAGGGAAATCAGCCCCAGCATTTT	CASSEGGQGNQPQHF
once	TRBV25-1	-	TRBJ1-1	TGTGCCAGCAGTGAAAGGGGTTTCGGCACTGAAGCTTTCTTT	CASSERGFGTEAFF
-	TRBV7-3	-	TRBJ2-2	TGTGCCAGCAGCCCTCGACATAACACCGGGGAGCTGTTTTTT	CASSPRHNTGELFF
-	TRBV2	-	TRBJ1-2	TGTGCCAGCAGTGAAGCGACGGCGGGTGACCATGGCTACACCTTC	CASSEATAGDHGYTF
-	TRBV5-5	TRBD1	TRBJ2-1	TGTGCCAGCAGCTTGGGGCAGGGGGTGGGCAATGAGCAGTTCTTC	CASSLGQGVGNEQFF
-	TRBV11-3	TRBD2	TRBJ2-5	TGTGCCAGCAGCTTAGGTAGCGGGGGGTCCTCCCAGTACTTC	CASSLGSGGSSQYF
-	TRBV7-8	TRBD1	TRBJ1-3	TGTGCCAGCAGCGTGCGGGACAGTTACTCTGGAAACACCATATATTTT	CASSVRDSYSGNTIYF
-	TRBV2	-	TRBJ2-3	TGTGCCAGCAAGGGTTCTGGGGCGGCAGATACGCAGTATTTT	CASKGSGAADTQYF
-	TRBV18	TRBD1	TRBJ2-7	TGTGCCAGCTCACTCCGATTGACGCCGGGACAGGGAACCCCTGAGCAGTACTTC	CASSLRLTPGQGTPEQYF
-	TRBV6-6	TRBD1	TRBJ2-5	TGTGCCAGCAGTTTGCAACAGGGGGCGCGTGCAGAGACCCAGTACTTC	CASSLQQGARAETQYF
-	TRBV5-1	TRBD1	TRBJ2-5	TGCGCCAGCAGTCGGGACAGGGGGATGTTGGAGACCCAGTACTTC	CASSRDRGMLETQYF
-	TRBV7-2	-	TRBJ1-3	TGTGCCAGCAGCTTAGCGCGGGGGGGTGCGGGAAACACCATATATTTT	CASSLARGGAGNTIYF
-	TRBV4-2	-	TRBJ2-7	TGTGCCAGCAGCCAAGATCTTGGGGGCGACGAGCAGTACTTC	CASSQDLGGDEQYF
-	TRBV7-2	TRBD1	TRBJ1-6	TGTGCCAGCAGCTTCCAATACAGGGGTAATTCACCCCTCCACTTT	CASSFQYRGNSPLHF
few	TRBV7-2	-	TRBJ1-6	TGTGCCAGCAGCTTAGAGGCCGGGGAGTGGTCACCCCTCCACTTT	CASSLEAGEWSPLHF
-	TRBV18	TRBD1	TRBJ1-2	TGTGCCAGCTCACCCTCCCTTGGACAGGTCTATGGCTACACCTTC	CASSPSLGQVYGYTF
-	TRBV18	-	TRBJ1-4	TGTGCCAGCTCACCAGGGGCACGGGTTGAAAAACTGTTTTTT	CASSPGARVEKLFF
-	TRBV11-2	-	TRBJ2-2	TGTGCCAGCAGCTTAGCGGGGGGGGACAGGGCGAACACCGGGGAGCTGTTTTTT	CASSLAGGDRANTGELFF
-	TRBV5-1	-	TRBJ1-1	TGCGCCAGCAGCTCCACCGGAGGGCTCACTGAAGCTTTCTTT	CASSSTGGLTEAFF
-	TRBV19	-	TRBJ2-3	TGTGCCAGTAAGGGGGGACAGCCCACAGATACGCAGTATTTT	CASKGGQPTDTQYF
-	TRBV28	TRBD2	TRBJ2-5	TGTGCCAGCAGTTTACATGGTAGCGGGGGAGGGACCCAGTACTTC	CASSLHGSGGGTQYF
few	TRBV9	TRBD2	TRBJ2-2	TGTGCCAGCAGCGTAGGAGTAGCGGGGGGGCCTTGGACCGGGGAGCTGTTTTTT	CASSVGVAGGPWTGELFF
-	TRBV5-1	-	TRBJ2-5	TGCGCCAGCAGCTTGGCCAGGGGAGAGACCCAGTACTTC	CASSLARGETQYF
-	TRBV2	-	TRBJ1-4	TGTGCCAGCACACTCAGGGTGGGTGAAAAACTGTTTTTT	CASTLRVGEKLFF
-	TRBV10-1	-	TRBJ1-1	TGCGCCAGCAGTCCCTTCGACAGTAACAACACTGAAGCTTTCTTT	CASSPFDSNNTEAFF
-	TRBV5-1	TRBD1	TRBJ1-3	TGCGCCAGCAGCTCAACAGGGGACTGGTCTGGAAACACCATATATTTT	CASSSTGDWSGNTIYF
-	TRBV28	-	TRBJ1-5	TGTGCCAGCAGCGCCGTTAGCCGCCTGGAATTTGGCAATCAGCCCCAGCATTTT	CASSAVSRLEFGNQPQHF
few	TRBV20-1	-	TRBJ2-5	TGCAGTGCTAGTAGTTGGCGGGGACAAGAGACCCAGTACTTC	CSASSWRGQETQYF
-	TRBV15	TRBD1	TRBJ2-7	TGTGCCACCAGCAGGGGACAGACTTTGGACGAGCAGTACTTC	CATSRGQTLDEQYF
-	TRBV19	-	TRBJ1-5	TGTGCCAGTAATATAGGGCAGGTCTCCTCTCAGCCCCAGCATTTT	CASNIGQVSSQPQHF
-	TRBV3-1/TRBV3-2	-	TRBJ1-4	TGTGCCAGCAGCCAAGGTCAAGCATTTCGCCACAGTGATGAAAAACTGTTTTTT	CASSQGQAFRHSDEKLFF
-	TRBV10-1	-	TRBJ1-2	TGCGCCAGCACCAACGGCCGGACAGAGCCTGGAGAGAGCTATGGCTACACCTTC	CASTNGRTEPGESYGYTF
once	TRBV6-5	-	TRBJ1-5	TGTGCCAGCAGTTACTCGTCGGTTCAGCCCCAGCATTTT	CASSYSSVQPQHF
-	TRBV12-2	-	TRBJ1-5	TGTGCAAGTCGCTTAGCAAACGGCAGGGCCCATCAGCCCCAGCATTTT	CASRLANGRAHQPQHF
-	TRBV11-2	-	TRBJ1-1	TGTGCCAGCAGCCGTAGGACAGCCGCAAACATGAACACTGAAGCTTTCTTT	CASSRRTAANMNTEAFF
-	TRBV7-2	-	TRBJ1-6	TGTGCCAGCAGCACAGGACAGCCCTCGAAGGGGAAATCACCCCTCCACTTT	CASSTGQPSKGKSPLHF
-	TRBV24-1	TRBD2	TRBJ2-1	TGTGCCACCAGTGATAGCGGGGGGACTAACAATGAGCAGTTCTTC	CATSDSGGTNNEQFF
-	TRBV28	-	TRBJ1-1	TGTGCCAGCAGTTTACCCACCCCGACAGGTGGCACTGAAGCTTTCTTT	CASSLPTPTGGTEAFF
once	TRBV9	TRBD1	TRBJ1-3	TGTGCCAGCAGCGAAATAATCACAGGGGGCCCTGGAAACACCATATATTTT	CASSEIITGGPGNTIYF
-	TRBV12-3/TRBV12-4	-	TRBJ2-1	TGTGCCAGCAGTTCACGACCCGGGAATGAGCAGTTCTTC	CASSSRPGNEQFF
-	TRBV4-1	TRBD1	TRBJ1-5	TGCGCCAGCAGCCAGGAACTGGGACAGCGCAATCAGCCCCAGCATTTT	CASSQELGQRNQPQHF